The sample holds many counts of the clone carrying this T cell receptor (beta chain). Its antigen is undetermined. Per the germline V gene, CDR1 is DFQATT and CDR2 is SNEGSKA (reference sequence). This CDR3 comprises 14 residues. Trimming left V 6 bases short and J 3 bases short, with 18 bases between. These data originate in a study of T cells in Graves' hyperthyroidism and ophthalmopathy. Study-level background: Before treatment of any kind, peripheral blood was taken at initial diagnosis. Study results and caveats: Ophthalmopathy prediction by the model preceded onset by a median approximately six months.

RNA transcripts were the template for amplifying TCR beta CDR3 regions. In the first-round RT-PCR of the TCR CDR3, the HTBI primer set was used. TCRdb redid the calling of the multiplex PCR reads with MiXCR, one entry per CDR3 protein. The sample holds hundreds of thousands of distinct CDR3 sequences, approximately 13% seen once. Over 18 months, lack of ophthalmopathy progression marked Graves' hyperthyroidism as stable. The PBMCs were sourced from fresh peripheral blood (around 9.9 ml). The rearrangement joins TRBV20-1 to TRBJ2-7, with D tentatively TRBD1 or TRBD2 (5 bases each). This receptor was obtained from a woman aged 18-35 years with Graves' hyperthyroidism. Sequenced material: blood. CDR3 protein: CSAKQPGTYYEQYF. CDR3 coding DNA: TGCAGTGCCAAGCAACCTGGGACCTACTACGAGCAGTACTTC.